The next 19 T cell receptor beta chains were all read from a single sample in a study of patients and donors after allogeneic stem cell transplantation. From the RT-PCR reads, TCRdb called clonotypes with MiXCR, one entry per CDR3 protein. The repertoire includes around 90,000 distinct CDR3 sequences, 40% to 60% of them detected once, and approximately 60% sits in the top ten. Sequenced material: blood, either unsorted or a sorted T cell fraction (not recorded which). These receptors all stem from a human donor who was either an allogeneic HSCT recipient or a stem cell or donor lymphocyte infusion donor (not recorded which). It is not recorded whose cells these are; they may come from a transplant donor.

The V gene is TRBV15, the J gene TRBJ1-2; perhaps TRBD1 as D (5 bases). The CDR3 is made up of 13 amino acids. CDR1 LNHNV and CDR2 YYDKDF come from the germline V gene (reference sequence). Trimming shortened V by 0 bases and J by 8 bases, and 10 bases separated the two germline ends. CDR3 sequence: CATSRDVGQGYTF. CDR3 coding DNA: TGTGCCACCAGCAGAGATGTGGGGCAGGGCTACACCTTC.

CDR3 in DNA: TGCGCCAGCAGCCAGATCACAGGAACCGCTGAAGCTTTCTTT. Protein product: CASSQITGTAEAFF. The chain uses TRBV4-1 and TRBJ1-1; D may be TRBD1 (5 bases). Germline V lookup: CDR1 MGHRA, CDR2 YSYEKL. This CDR3 has 14 amino acids. V was pared by 3 bases and J by 6 bases, with 14 bases between.

This clonotype was found a few times. The CDR3 is CASSYRASTEAFF. CDR3 coding DNA: TGTGCCAGCAGTTACAGGGCGAGCACTGAAGCTTTCTTT. The gene calls are TRBV28 and TRBJ1-1, with D maybe TRBD1 (6 bases). Trimming removed 4 bases from V and 4 bases from J, with 10 bases in between. CDR1 MDHEN and CDR2 SYDVKM come from the germline V gene. The CDR3 extends over 13 amino acids.

The rearrangement joins TRBV12-3 or TRBV12-4 to TRBJ2-7, with 8 positions matching TRBD2. The V segment lost 5 bases and the J segment 3 bases; nucleotides outside the gene matches: 3. The CDR3 has 13 amino acids. The CDR3 bases are TGTGCCAGCAGTCTCGGGACTAGCTACGAGCAGTACTTC. As protein: CASSLGTSYEQYF.

V is TRBV7-6 and J is TRBJ1-1, with 9 bases fitting TRBD1. The ends lost 5 bases at V and 6 bases at J; junction bases unmatched: 4. From germline, CDR1 is SGHVS and CDR2 FNYEAQ. This CDR3 has 13 residues. CDR3 sequence: CASSPGQGSEAFF. CDR3 coding DNA: TGTGCCAGCAGCCCGGGACAGGGATCTGAAGCTTTCTTT.

The chain joins TRBV7-6 to TRBJ2-7; a possible D gene is TRBD1 (6 bases). This CDR3 comprises 15 residues. V dropped 1 base and J dropped 3 bases, with 13 bases sitting between them. Germline V CDR1 and CDR2: SGHVS, FNYEAQ. DNA of the CDR3: TGTGCCAGCAGCTTAGACAGGGTAGGGGGCTACGAGCAGTACTTC. Its protein is CASSLDRVGGYEQYF.

The table lists this clonotype with a few counts. CDR3 nucleotides: TGCAGTGCCGCCCTTAACAGCCCAACTAATGAAAAACTGTTTTTT. The encoded protein is CSAALNSPTNEKLFF. The rearrangement links TRBV20-1 to TRBJ1-4, with D unresolved. V lost 6 bases, J lost 0 bases, and 14 bases lay in between. Germline V gene lookup returns CDR1 DFQATT and CDR2 SNEGSKA (reference sequence). CDR3 length equals 15 residues.

CDR3 region: CASSFVDRGTFF. In nucleotides, the CDR3 is TGTGCCAGCAGTTTCGTCGACAGGGGGACTTTCTTT. The genes are TRBV6-2 or TRBV6-3 and TRBJ1-1; TRBD1 agrees at 9 bases. The CDR3 consists of 12 residues. The J segment lost 12 bases and the V segment lost 4 bases, leaving 6 bases of the junction unmatched. Germline V lookup: CDR1 MNHEY, CDR2 SVGEGT.

This clonotype was detected a few times. This rearrangement joins TRBV20-1 to TRBJ2-7, with 9 nucleotides matching TRBD1. J was trimmed by 2 bases and V by 5 bases; bases with no gene match: 7. This CDR3 contains 14 residues. Germline CDR1 DFQATT, CDR2 SNEGSKA (reference sequence). This CDR3 is CSARRGTGPYEQYF. As DNA, the CDR3 is TGCAGTGCTCGTAGGGGGACAGGGCCCTACGAGCAGTACTTC.

This clonotype was observed a handful of times. The chain carries TRBV29-1 and TRBJ1-1, with 7 bases that match TRBD1. The V and J ends lost 5 bases and 5 bases, in that order; junction bases with no gene match: 2. The CDR3 loop spans 11 amino acids. In germline, CDR1 is SQVTM, CDR2 ANQGSEA. In DNA, the CDR3 is TGCAGCGTTTGGGGACAGACTGAAGCTTTCTTT. Encoded protein: CSVWGQTEAFF.

The V gene is TRBV5-6, the J gene TRBJ2-7; 8 bases are a match to TRBD1. The germline CDR1 and CDR2 sequences are SGHDT and YYEEEE. The CDR3 runs 15 residues. V lost 1 base to trimming and J lost 4 bases; unmatched junction nucleotides: 7. CDR3 loop: CASSLIPDRAYEQYF. In DNA form, the CDR3 reads TGTGCCAGCAGCTTGATTCCGGACAGGGCTTACGAGCAGTACTTC.

The chain recombines TRBV4-2 with TRBJ2-7, with D perhaps given as TRBD1 or TRBD2 (5 bases each). The V gene lost 4 bases and the J gene lost 2 bases, with 21 bases spanning the gap. Germline V CDR1 and CDR2: LGHNA, YNFKEQ. CDR3 length: 17 amino acids. The chain's CDR3 is CASSLSEVGTAPYEQYF. In DNA, the CDR3 is TGTGCCAGCAGCCTATCGGAAGTGGGGACGGCTCCCTACGAGCAGTACTTC.

This clonotype has just a few counts. The rearrangement uses TRBV7-9 and TRBJ1-1; no reliable D call. This CDR3 is 11 amino acids long. V was shortened by 5 bases and J by 11 bases, with 12 bases between the two germline ends. In germline, CDR1 is SEHNR, CDR2 FQNEAQ (reference sequence). CDR3 coding DNA: TGTGCCAGCAGCGCTGCGGGCACGGCTTTCTTT. It translates to CASSAAGTAFF.

CDR3 nucleotides: TGTGCCAGCAGCTTAATACACGAGCAGTACTTC. Translating gives CASSLIHEQYF. The V gene is TRBV5-6, the J gene TRBJ2-7, with no clear D. From germline, CDR1 is SGHDT and CDR2 YYEEEE. This CDR3 is 11 amino acids long. Trimming removed 2 bases from V and 5 bases from J, with 5 bases in between.

The chain carries TRBV29-1 and TRBJ2-7; D remains ambiguous. Germline values: CDR1 SQVTM, CDR2 ANQGSEA. Trimming pared 2 bases from V and 7 bases from J, leaving 9 bases between. The CDR3 is 11 residues long. CDR3 bases: TGCAGCGTTGAAATGGCGGTAGAGCAGTACTTC. It encodes CSVEMAVEQYF.

The J gene is TRBJ1-1, the V gene TRBV29-1; D is uncertain. Germline assignment: CDR1 SQVTM and CDR2 ANQGSEA. The CDR3 has 17 residues. The ends were cut back, 0 bases at V and 0 bases at J, with 17 bases in the middle. CDR3 region: CSVEDFGPSPMNTEAFF. CDR3 coding DNA: TGCAGCGTTGAAGATTTCGGGCCATCCCCCATGAACACTGAAGCTTTCTTT.

This chain uses TRBV20-1 with TRBJ1-3; 11 bases match TRBD1. V gave up 0 bases and J gave up 8 bases; unmatched junction bases: 3. The CDR3 has 14 amino acids. Germline CDR1 and CDR2: DFQATT and SNEGSKA (reference sequence). The CDR3: CSARDKGQGDTIYF. As DNA, the CDR3 is TGCAGTGCTAGAGATAAGGGACAGGGGGACACCATATATTTT.

J is TRBJ1-3 and V is TRBV28, with TRBD1 as a possible D gene (5 bases). The CDR3 length is 14 residues. In germline, CDR1 is MDHEN, CDR2 SYDVKM. V lost 3 bases and J lost 1, with 7 bases in between. Written as DNA, the CDR3 is TGTGCCAGCAGTTTTGGGGGATCTGGAAACACCATATATTTT. Its translation: CASSFGGSGNTIYF.

The chain carries TRBV12-3 or TRBV12-4 and TRBJ2-1, with TRBD2 matching 7 bases. The CDR3 extends over 14 amino acids. The J segment lost 9 bases and the V segment lost 6 bases, leaving 11 bases of the junction unmatched. The CDR3: CASRSTGEGAEQFF. The CDR3, as DNA: TGTGCCAGCAGATCTACGGGGGAGGGCGCTGAGCAGTTCTTC.